This TCR beta chain was captured in a study of blood T cell repertoires in COVID-19. The germline V gene has CDR1 MDHEN and CDR2 SYDVKM. This CDR3 contains 14 residues. With 1 base removed from V and 1 base from J, the gap between germline ends came to 7 bases. The data were produced by immunoSEQ multiplex PCR, yet TCRdb's version contains in-frame clones alone and is incomplete. The sample has under 300,000 clones, 85% to 90% seen once. The sample comprised peripheral blood. The sequence came from a woman aged 40 to 55 who had recovered from COVID-19. This chain links TRBV28 with TRBJ1-2; D is unclear. The CDR3 DNA reads as TGTGCCAGCAGTTTATATTCCCTTAACTATGGCTACACCTTC. Protein sequence: CASSLYSLNYGYTF.